This T cell receptor beta chain was profiled in a study of OX40 agonist ivuxolimab in advanced cancers. Study-wide results and limits: At doses 0.1 to 3.0 mg/kg, CD4+ and CD8+ clones expanded. Low clonal expansion, among the lowest seen, marked partial responders at 0.1-3.0 mg/kg.

V trimming: 3 bases; J trimming: 5 bases; junction bases outside the gene matches: 1. The CDR3 is 13 amino acids. From germline, CDR1 is ENHRY and CDR2 SYGVKD. Libraries were prepared by immunoSEQ multiplex PCR; TCRdb keeps only in-frame clonotypes and omits some of them. The sample lists around 60,000 clones; about 91% were seen once. Worth noting for this clone: Its specificity is not known.

The source was CD4+ or CD8+ T cells sorted from blood, collected in a trial of the OX40 agonist ivuxolimab. This TCR derives from an adult with an advanced solid tumor such as melanoma, head and neck, liver or kidney cancer. The chain combines TRBV10-3 with TRBJ2-7, with 10 bases aligning to TRBD1. For the CDR3, the DNA is TGTGCCATCAGTGACGGGACAGGGGACGAGCAGTACTTC. Encoded protein: CAISDGTGDEQYF.